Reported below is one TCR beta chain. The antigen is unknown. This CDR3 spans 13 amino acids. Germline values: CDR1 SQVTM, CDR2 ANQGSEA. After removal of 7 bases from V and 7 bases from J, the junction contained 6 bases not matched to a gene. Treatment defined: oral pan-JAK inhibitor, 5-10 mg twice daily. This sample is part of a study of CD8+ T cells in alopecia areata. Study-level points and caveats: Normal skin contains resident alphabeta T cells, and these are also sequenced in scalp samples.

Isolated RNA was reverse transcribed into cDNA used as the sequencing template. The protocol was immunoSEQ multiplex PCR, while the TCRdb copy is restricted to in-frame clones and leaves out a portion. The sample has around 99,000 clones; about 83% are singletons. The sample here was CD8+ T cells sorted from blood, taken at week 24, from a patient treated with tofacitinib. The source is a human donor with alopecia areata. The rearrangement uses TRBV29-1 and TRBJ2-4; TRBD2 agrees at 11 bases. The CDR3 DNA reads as TGCAGCGGAACGACTAGCGGGGACAACATTCAGTACTTC. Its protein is CSGTTSGDNIQYF.